This TCR beta chain comes out of a study of T cells after posttransplantation cyclophosphamide. Here immunoSEQ multiplex PCR was the method, and the copy in TCRdb shows in-frame clones only, minus some. In total the sample includes 30,000 to 40,000 clones, none of them seen once. This clone appeared many times. V shed 5 bases and J shed 7 bases, with 9 bases lying between them. There are 11 residues in the CDR3. Germline V gene lookup returns CDR1 SGHDN and CDR2 FVKESK. V and J are TRBV14 and TRBJ2-7; D not certain. The source material was PBMCs. This receptor was taken from a man aged 50-59 years in good health, CMV-negative, and a related stem cell transplant donor. The DNA for the CDR3 is TGTGCCAGCAGCGAGTTTTGGGAGCAGTACTTC. Translation gives CASSEFWEQYF.